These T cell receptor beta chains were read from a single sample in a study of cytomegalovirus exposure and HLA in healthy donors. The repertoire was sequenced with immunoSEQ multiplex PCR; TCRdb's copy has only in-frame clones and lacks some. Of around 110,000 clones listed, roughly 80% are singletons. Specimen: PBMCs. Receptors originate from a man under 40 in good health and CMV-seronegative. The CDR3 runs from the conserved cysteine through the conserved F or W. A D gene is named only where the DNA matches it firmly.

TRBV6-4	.	CASSDFNPAEKYEQYF
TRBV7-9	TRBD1	CASSLTGEGQPQHF
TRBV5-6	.	CASSLLGGTEAFF
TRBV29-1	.	CSPPRGRVQETQYF
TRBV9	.	CASGPGRGDTEAFF
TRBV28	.	CASSFLAGADQPQHF
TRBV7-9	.	CASSTDSPSYNEQFF
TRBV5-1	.	CASSSGLEGTKNIQYF
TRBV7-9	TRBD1	CASLDQGGMAEAFF
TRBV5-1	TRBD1	CASSAGTGPNYGYTF
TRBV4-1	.	CASSQAPDQGGAAGYTF
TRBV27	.	CASSLGRGSTEAFF
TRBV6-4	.	CASSDAYSREEDGYTF
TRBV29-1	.	CSVTRTGTNTEAFF
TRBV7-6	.	CASSLGGGVPATEAFF
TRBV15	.	CATSSGGDTQYF
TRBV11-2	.	CASSSRGLMNTEAFF
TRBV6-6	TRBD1	CASSNPGQGSYEQYF
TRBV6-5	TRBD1	CASLAPGQTYGYTF
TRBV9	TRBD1	CASSEGTGIDSPLHF
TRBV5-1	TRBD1	CASSITGGVKETQYF
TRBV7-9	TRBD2	CASSLMGGTSHEQYF
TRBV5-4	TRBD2	CASSSQGLAGGRVAKNIQYF
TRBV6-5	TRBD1	CASSLGQFFIDTQYF
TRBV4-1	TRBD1	CATTLGQGYRNTEAFF
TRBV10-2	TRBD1	CASGDRGDYGYTF
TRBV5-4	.	CASSLGQSYEQYF
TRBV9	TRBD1	CASSSGQNSNQPQHF
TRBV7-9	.	CASSLGQSNSPLHF
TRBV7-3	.	CASSFTIESGELFF
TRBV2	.	CASIGGRAETQYF
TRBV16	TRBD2	CASSRGLGVVPGELFF
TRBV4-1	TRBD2	CASSQATSGGVREQFF
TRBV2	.	CASEINRVTGELFF
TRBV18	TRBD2	CASSPPGRGGTDTQYF
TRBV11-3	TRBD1	CASSVGTGGNEQFF
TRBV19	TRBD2	CASGTSSYNEQFF
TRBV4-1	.	CASSQDGQGHAEAFF
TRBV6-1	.	CASSEALGGGGETQYF
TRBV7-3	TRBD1	CASSLAGGNTEAFF
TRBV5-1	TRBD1	CASTDRDEQYF
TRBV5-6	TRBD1	CASSFGTGENIQYF
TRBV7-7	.	CASRPPQGLQPQHF
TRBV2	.	CASIDSEANTEAFF
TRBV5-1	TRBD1	CASSSRDRVGEQYF
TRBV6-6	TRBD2	CATMTSGAISYEQYF
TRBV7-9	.	CASSLAGQAYEQYF
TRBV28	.	CASSFRDRGGLEQYF
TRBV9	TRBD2	CASSPGRGYRETQYF
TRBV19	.	CASSIGLAYEQYF
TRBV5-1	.	CASSLATSGTEAFF
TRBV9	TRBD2	CASSAPRVERDRWAAYNEQFF
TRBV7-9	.	CASSLEGVKANVLTF
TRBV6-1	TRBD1	CASRNGQGYSQPQHF
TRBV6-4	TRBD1	CASTPGQGADEQFF
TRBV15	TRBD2	CATLSGGSKGGELFF
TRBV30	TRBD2	CAWSVSLPSGSYEQYF
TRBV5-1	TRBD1	CASRKDRGPFYEQYF
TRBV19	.	CASSTHGDQPQHF
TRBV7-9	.	CASSVTNNEQFF